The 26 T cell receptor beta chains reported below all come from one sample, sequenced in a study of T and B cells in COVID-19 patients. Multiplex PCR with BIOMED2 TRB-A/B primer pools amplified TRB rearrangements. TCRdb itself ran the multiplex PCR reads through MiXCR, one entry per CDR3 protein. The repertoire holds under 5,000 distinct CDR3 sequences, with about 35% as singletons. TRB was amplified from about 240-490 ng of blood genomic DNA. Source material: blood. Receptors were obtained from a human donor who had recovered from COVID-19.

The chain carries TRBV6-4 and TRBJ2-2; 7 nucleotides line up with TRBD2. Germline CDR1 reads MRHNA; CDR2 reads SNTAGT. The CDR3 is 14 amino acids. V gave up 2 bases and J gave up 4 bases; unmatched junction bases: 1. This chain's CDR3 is CASSDGTTTGELFF. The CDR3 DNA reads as TGTGCCAGCAGTGACGGGACTACCACCGGGGAGCTGTTTTTT.

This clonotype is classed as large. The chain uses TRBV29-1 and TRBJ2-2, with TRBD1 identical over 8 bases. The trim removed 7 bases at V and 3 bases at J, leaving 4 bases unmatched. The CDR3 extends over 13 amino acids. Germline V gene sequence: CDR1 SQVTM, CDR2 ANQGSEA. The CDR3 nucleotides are TGCAGCGCCCTGACAGGGGACACCGGGGAGCTGTTTTTT. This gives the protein CSALTGDTGELFF.

This CDR3 reads CASSLLQGSYGYTF. The CDR3 nucleotides read TGTGCCAGCAGCTTGCTACAGGGTTCCTATGGCTACACCTTC. The rearrangement joins TRBV5-6 to TRBJ1-2; possible D gene TRBD1, 6 bases. Trimming took off 1 base at V and 4 bases at J, with 11 bases between the two ends. The CDR3 has 14 amino acids. Germline CDR1 reads SGHDT; CDR2 reads YYEEEE.

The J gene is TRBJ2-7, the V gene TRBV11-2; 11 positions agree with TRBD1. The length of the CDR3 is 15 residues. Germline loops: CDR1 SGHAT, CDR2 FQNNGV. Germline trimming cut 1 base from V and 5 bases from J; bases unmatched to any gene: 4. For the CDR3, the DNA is TGTGCCAGCAGCTTAGGAGGACAGGGGGCCCACGAGCAGTACTTC. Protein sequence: CASSLGGQGAHEQYF.

The CDR3 nucleotides read TGCAGTGCTATCCCCGGGGAACCTACAGTCCACGAGCAGTACTTC. It specifies CSAIPGEPTVHEQYF. The V and J genes are TRBV20-1 and TRBJ2-7, with D maybe TRBD2 (5 bases). V shed 4 bases and J shed 5 bases, with 21 bases lying between them. The germline gives CDR1 DFQATT, CDR2 SNEGSKA (reference sequence). The CDR3 loop spans 15 amino acids.

In nucleotides, the CDR3 is TGTGCCAGCAGTTACAGGGGGAACACTGAAGCTTTCTTT. It translates to CASSYRGNTEAFF. This chain links TRBV6-5 with TRBJ1-1, with a possible D match to TRBD1 (5 bases). Germline V gene sequence: CDR1 MNHEY, CDR2 SVGAGI. Trimming stripped 2 bases from V and 1 base from J, with 5 bases between. CDR3 size: 13 residues.

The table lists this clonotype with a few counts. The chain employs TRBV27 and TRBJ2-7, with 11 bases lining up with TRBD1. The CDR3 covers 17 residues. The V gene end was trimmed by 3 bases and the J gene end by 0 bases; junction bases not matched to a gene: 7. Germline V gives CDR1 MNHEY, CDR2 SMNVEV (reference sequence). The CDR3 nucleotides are TGTGCCAGCAGTTTTGGGACAGGGGGGCGCAGCTCCTACGAGCAGTACTTC. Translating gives CASSFGTGGRSSYEQYF.

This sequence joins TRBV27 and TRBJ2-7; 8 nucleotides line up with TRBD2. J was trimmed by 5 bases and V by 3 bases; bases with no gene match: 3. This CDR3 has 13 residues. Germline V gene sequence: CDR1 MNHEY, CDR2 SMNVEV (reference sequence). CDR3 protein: CASSFGRADEQYF. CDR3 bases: TGTGCCAGCAGTTTCGGGAGGGCGGACGAGCAGTACTTC.

The CDR3 DNA reads as TGTGCCAGCAGTCGTGATAGGACTAGCGGACTCTACGAGCAGTACTTC. The encoded protein is CASSRDRTSGLYEQYF. The chain couples TRBV7-2 to TRBJ2-7, with TRBD2 matching 10 bases. V lost 6 bases to trimming and J lost 3 bases; unmatched junction nucleotides: 11. CDR1 and CDR2 (germline): SGHTA, FQGNSA. CDR3 length: 16 amino acids.

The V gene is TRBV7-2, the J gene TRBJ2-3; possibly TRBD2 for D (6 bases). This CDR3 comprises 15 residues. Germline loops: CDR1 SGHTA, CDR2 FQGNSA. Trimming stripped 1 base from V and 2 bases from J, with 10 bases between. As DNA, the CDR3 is TGTGCCAGCAGCTTAGGGCGGGGTACCACAGATACGCAGTATTTT. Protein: CASSLGRGTTDTQYF.

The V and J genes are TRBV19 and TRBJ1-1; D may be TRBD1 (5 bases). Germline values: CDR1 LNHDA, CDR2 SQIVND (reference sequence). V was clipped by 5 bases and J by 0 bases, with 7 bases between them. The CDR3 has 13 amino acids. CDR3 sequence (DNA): TGTGCCAGTAGTCGAGGGGTGAACACTGAAGCTTTCTTT. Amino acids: CASSRGVNTEAFF.

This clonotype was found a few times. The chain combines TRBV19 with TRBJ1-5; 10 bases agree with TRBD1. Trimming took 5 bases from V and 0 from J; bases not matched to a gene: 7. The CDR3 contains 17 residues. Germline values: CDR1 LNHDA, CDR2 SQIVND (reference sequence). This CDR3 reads CASSFRQGAVSNQPQHF. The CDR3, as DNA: TGTGCCAGTAGTTTTAGACAGGGGGCTGTTAGCAATCAGCCCCAGCATTTT.

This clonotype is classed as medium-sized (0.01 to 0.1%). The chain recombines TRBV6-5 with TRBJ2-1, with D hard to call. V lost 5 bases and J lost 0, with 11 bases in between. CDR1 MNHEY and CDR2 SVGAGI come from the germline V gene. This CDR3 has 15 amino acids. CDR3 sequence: CASSPLLSSYNEQFF. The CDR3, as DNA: TGTGCCAGCAGTCCCCTCTTGAGCTCCTACAATGAGCAGTTCTTC.

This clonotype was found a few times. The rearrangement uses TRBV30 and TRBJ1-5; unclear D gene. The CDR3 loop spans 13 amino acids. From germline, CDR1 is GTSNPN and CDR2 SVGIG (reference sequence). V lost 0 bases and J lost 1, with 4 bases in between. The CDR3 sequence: CAWSVLSNQPQHF. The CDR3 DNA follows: TGTGCCTGGAGTGTATTGAGCAATCAGCCCCAGCATTTT.

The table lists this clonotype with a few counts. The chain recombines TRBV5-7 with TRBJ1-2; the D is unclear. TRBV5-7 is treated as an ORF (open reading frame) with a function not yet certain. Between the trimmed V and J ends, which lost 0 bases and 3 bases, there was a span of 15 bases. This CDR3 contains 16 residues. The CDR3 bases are TGTGCCAGCAGCTTGGCCGAAGGGAGGGTTGACTATGGCTACACCTTC. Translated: CASSLAEGRVDYGYTF.

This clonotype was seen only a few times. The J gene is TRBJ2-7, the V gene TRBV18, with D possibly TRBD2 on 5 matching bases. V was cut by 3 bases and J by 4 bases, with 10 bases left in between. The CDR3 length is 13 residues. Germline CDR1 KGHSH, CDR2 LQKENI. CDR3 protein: CASSPGNRYEQYF. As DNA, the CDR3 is TGTGCCAGCTCACCCGGGAACCGTTACGAGCAGTACTTC.

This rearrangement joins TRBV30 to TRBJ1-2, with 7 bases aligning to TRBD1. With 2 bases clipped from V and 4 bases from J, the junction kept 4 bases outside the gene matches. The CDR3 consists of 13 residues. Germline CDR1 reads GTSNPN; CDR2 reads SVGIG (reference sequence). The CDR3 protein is CAWSSGTAYGYTF. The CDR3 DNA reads TGTGCCTGGAGTTCCGGGACAGCCTATGGCTACACCTTC.

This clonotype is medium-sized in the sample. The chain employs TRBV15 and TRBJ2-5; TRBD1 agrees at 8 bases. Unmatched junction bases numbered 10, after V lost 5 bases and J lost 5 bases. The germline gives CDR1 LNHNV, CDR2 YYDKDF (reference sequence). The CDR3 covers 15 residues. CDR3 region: CATSRRTGIWETQYF. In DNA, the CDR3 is TGTGCCACCAGCCGACGGACAGGGATATGGGAGACCCAGTACTTC.

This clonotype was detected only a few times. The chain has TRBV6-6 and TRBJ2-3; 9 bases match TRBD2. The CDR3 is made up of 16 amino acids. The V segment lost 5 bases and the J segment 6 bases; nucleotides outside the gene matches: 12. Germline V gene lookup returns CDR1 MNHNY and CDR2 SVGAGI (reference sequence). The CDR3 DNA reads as TGTGCCAGCAGTGACCCCGGAGTAGCGGGAGTGGATACGCAGTATTTT. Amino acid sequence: CASSDPGVAGVDTQYF.

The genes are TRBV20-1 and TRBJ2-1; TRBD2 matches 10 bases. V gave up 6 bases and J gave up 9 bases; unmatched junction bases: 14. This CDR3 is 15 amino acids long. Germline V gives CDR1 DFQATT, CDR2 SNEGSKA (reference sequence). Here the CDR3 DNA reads TGCAGTGCGTTAGCGGGAGGAACCCTAAGGAGTGAGCAGTTCTTC. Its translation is CSALAGGTLRSEQFF.

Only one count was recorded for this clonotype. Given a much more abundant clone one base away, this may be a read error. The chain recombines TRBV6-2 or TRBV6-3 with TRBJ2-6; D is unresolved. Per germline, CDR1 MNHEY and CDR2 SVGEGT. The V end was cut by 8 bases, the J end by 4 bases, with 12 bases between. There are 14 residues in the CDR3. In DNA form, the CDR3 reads TGTGCCAGCTTATCCCCCGGCGGGGCCAACGTCCTGACTTTC. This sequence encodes CASLSPGGANVLTF.

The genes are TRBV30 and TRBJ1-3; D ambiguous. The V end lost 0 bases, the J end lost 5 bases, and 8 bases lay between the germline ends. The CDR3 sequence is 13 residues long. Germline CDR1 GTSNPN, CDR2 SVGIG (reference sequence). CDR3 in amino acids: CAWSVNSRNTIYF. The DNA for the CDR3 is TGTGCCTGGAGTGTAAATAGTAGAAACACCATATATTTT.

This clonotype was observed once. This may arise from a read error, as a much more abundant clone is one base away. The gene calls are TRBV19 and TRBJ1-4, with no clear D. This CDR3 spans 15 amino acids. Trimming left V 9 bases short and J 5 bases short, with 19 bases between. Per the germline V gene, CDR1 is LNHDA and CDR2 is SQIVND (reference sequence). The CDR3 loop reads CASRTAGRGNEKLFF. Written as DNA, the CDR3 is TGTGCCAGCAGAACAGCGGGCCGAGGAAATGAAAAACTGTTTTTT. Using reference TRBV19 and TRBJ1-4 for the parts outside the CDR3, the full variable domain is DGGITQSPKYLFRKEGQNVTLSCEQNLNHDAMYWYRQDPGQGLRLIYYSQIVNDFQKGDIAEGYSVSREKKESFPLTVTSAQKNPTAFYLCASRTAGRGNEKLFFGSGTQLSVL.

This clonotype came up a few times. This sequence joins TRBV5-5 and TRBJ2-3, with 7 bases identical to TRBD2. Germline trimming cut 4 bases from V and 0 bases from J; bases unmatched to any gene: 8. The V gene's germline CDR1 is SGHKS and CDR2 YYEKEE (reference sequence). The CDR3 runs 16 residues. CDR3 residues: CASSRGLSTSTDTQYF. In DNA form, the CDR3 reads TGTGCCAGCAGCCGGGGACTATCAACTAGCACAGATACGCAGTATTTT.

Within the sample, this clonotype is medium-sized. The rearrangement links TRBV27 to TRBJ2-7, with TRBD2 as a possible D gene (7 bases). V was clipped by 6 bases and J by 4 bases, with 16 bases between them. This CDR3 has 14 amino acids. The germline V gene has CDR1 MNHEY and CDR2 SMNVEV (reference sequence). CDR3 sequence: CASRDLGGPYEQYF. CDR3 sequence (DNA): TGTGCCAGCAGGGACCTCGGGGGGCCATACGAGCAGTACTTC.

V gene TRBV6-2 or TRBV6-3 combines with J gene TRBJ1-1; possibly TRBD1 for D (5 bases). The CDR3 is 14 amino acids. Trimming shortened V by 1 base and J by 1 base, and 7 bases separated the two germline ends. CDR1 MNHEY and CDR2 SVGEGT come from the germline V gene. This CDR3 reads CASSYLGTNTEAFF. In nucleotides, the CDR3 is TGTGCCAGCAGTTACTTAGGGACGAACACTGAAGCTTTCTTT.